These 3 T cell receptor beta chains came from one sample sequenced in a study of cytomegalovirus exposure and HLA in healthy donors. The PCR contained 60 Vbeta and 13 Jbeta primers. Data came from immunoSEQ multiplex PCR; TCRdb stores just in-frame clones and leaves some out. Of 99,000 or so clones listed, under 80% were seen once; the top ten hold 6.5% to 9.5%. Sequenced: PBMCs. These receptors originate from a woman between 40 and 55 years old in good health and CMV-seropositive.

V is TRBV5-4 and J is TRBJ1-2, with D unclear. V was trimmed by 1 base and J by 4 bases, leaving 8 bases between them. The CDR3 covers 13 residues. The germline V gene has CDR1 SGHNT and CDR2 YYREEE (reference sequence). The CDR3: CASSLWGAYGYTF. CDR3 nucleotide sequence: TGTGCCAGCAGCTTGTGGGGAGCCTATGGCTACACCTTC.

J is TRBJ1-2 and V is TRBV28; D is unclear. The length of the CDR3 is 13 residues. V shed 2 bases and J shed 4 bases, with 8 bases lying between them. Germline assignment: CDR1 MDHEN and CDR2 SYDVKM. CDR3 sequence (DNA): TGTGCCAGCAGTTTACAACAGCTCTATGGCTACACCTTC. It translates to CASSLQQLYGYTF.

The CDR3 sequence: CASSRANTGELFF. CDR3 bases: TGTGCCAGCAGCCGGGCGAACACCGGGGAGCTGTTTTTT. The chain is built from TRBV9 and TRBJ2-2; D ambiguous. The CDR3 runs to 13 residues. CDR1 is SGDLS and CDR2 is YYNGEE in the germline V gene. With 4 bases removed from V and 0 bases from J, the gap between germline ends came to 4 bases.